Listed below are T cell receptor beta chains from one sample, sequenced in a study of monozygotic twins with inflammatory bowel disease. TCRdb re-called the 5' RACE reads, yielding one record per CDR3 amino acid sequence without DNA. The ten top clones account for over 2.5%, within a sample of over 150,000 distinct CDR3 sequences. The source material was blood. The receptor set was obtained from a human donor with ulcerative colitis or Crohn's disease, or a healthy co-twin of an affected twin (not recorded which). The CDR3 runs from the conserved cysteine through the conserved F or W.

v_gene	len	j_gene	CDR3aa
TRBV11-2	17	TRBJ2-1	CASSLVWGGQGIDEQFF
TRBV7-9	17	TRBJ2-2	CASSSFRGQGLTGELFF
TRBV4-1	16	TRBJ1-1	CASSSRELQTNTEAFF
TRBV5-1	17	TRBJ1-4	CASSLEGDDPGGEKLFF
TRBV5-1	17	TRBJ2-1	CASSRNPGLAGEGEQFF
TRBV19	15	TRBJ1-5	CASSTTTGGNQPQHF
TRBV5-1	15	TRBJ2-1	CASSSLLAGENEQFF
TRBV3-1	14	TRBJ2-3	CASSQGYSTDTQYF
TRBV25-1	14	TRBJ1-3	CASSEERTGNTIYF
TRBV20-1	13	TRBJ1-1	CSVTGGRTFGAFF
TRBV6-1	15	TRBJ2-7	CASSPGTWGSYEQYF
TRBV12-3/TRBV12-4	15	TRBJ2-2	CASSPAGAGTGELFF
TRBV12-3/TRBV12-4	12	TRBJ2-7	CASSSDINEQYF
TRBV20-1	14	TRBJ2-1	CSAEAGGPTDEQFF
TRBV5-1	15	TRBJ2-2	CASSSRGANTGELFF
TRBV6-5	15	TRBJ1-2	CASSYLGGPPGGYTF
TRBV29-1	14	TRBJ2-3	CSVELTGVKATQYF
TRBV27	15	TRBJ2-1	CASSLTIGVTNEQFF
TRBV7-2	11	TRBJ2-1	CASSFLQEQFF
TRBV27	12	TRBJ2-3	CASSSLSLTQYF
TRBV4-2	15	TRBJ2-1	CASSQEISSYNEQFF
TRBV29-1	18	TRBJ2-7	CSVDNRPAGGSSTDEQYF
TRBV20-1	16	TRBJ2-3	CSAGNEGGGNTDTQYF
TRBV11-3	16	TRBJ2-1	CASSYLTSGSYNEQFF
TRBV5-1	13	TRBJ1-1	CASRPDGNTEAFF
TRBV12-3/TRBV12-4	15	TRBJ2-2	CASSRRGTNTGELFF
TRBV6-1	18	TRBJ2-2	CASSRAHHLPGLAGELFF
TRBV27	12	TRBJ1-6	CASSWTGSPLHF
TRBV20-1	15	TRBJ2-7	CSARAGTSVAYEQYF
TRBV27	14	TRBJ2-7	CASTPLDRSGEQYF
TRBV7-9	14	TRBJ1-2	CASSFDRGTYGYTF
TRBV5-1	15	TRBJ2-3	CASSLLAGGTDTQYF
TRBV18	17	TRBJ2-1	CASSPRDGRLGYNEQFF
TRBV20-1	16	TRBJ1-2	CSARDSTGQGSYGYTF
TRBV18	14	TRBJ1-2	CASSPSGQFSAYTF